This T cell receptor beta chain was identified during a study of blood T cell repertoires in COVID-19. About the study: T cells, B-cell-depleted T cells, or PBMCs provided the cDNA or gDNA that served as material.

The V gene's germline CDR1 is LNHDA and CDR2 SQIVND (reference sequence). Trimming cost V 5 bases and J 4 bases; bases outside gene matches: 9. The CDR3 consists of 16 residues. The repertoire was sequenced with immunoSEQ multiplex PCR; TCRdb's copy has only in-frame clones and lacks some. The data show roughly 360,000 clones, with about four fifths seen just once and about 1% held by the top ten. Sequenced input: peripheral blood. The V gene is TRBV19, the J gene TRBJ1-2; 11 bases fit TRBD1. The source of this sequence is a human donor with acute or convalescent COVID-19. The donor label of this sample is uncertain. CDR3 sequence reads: CASSARTGGISYGYTF. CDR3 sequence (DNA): TGTGCCAGTAGTGCCCGGACAGGGGGCATCAGCTATGGCTACACCTTC. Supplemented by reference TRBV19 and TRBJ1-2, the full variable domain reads DGGITQSPKYLFRKEGQNVTLSCEQNLNHDAMYWYRQDPGQGLRLIYYSQIVNDFQKGDIAEGYSVSREKKESFPLTVTSAQKNPTAFYLCASSARTGGISYGYTFGSGTRLTVV.